This T cell receptor (beta chain) was retrieved from a study of cytomegalovirus exposure and HLA in healthy donors. Study-wide points: In a later analysis, HLA-associated TCR beta chains were more clonally expanded than equally common others. Reports indicated that the classifier achieved high specificity and sensitivity in diagnosing cytomegalovirus status. The only immune exposure information that was available was CMV serostatus.

CDR1 and CDR2 from the germline V gene are SGHRS and YFSETQ. Unmatched junction bases numbered 9, after V lost 4 bases and J lost 2 bases. The CDR3 is made up of 16 amino acids. These donors counted as nominally healthy when sampled, but unrecorded immune exposures were likely. PCR was performed using 60 Vbeta and 13 Jbeta primers. The table came from immunoSEQ multiplex PCR; TCRdb's copy has only in-frame clones and leaves some out. The repertoire holds about 100,000 clones, with around 82% as singletons. This clone came up a few times. Its antigen remains unknown. The V and J genes are TRBV5-1 and TRBJ2-1; 7 bases agree with TRBD2. Sequencing used PBMCs. The sequence was obtained from a woman aged 55-70 years in good health and CMV-seronegative. The CDR3 DNA follows: TGCGCCAGCAGCCCTAGACTAGCCCACGCCTACAATGAGCAGTTCTTC. Translating it yields CASSPRLAHAYNEQFF. The variable domain in full, completed from reference TRBV5-1 and TRBJ2-1, reads KAGVTQTPRYLIKTRGQQVTLSCSPISGHRSVSWYQQTPGQGLQFLFEYFSETQRNKGNFPGRFSGRQFSNSRSEMNVSTLELGDSALYLCASSPRLAHAYNEQFFGPGTRLTVL.